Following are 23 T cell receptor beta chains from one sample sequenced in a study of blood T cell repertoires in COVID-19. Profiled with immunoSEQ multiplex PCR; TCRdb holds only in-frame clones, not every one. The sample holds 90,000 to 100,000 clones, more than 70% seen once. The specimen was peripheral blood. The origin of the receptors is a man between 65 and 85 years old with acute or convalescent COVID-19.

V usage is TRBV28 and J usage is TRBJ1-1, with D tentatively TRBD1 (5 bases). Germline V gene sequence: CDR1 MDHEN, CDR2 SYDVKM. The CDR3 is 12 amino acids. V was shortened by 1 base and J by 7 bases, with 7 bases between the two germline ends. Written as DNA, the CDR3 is TGTGCCAGCAGTTTATACCAGGGTGAAGCTTTCTTT. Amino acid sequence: CASSLYQGEAFF.

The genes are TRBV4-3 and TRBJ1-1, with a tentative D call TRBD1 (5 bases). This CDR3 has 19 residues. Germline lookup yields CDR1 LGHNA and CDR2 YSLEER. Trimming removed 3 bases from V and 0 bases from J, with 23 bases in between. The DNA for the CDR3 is TGCGCCAGCAGCCACCCCAGGGCTACTCAGGCCGAGATGAACACTGAAGCTTTCTTT. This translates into CASSHPRATQAEMNTEAFF.

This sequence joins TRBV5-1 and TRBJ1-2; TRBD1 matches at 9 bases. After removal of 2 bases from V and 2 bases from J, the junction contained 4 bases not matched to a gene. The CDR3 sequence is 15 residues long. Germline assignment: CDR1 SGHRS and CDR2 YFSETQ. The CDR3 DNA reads TGCGCCAGCAGCTTCGGGGGGACAGGGAACTATGGCTACACCTTC. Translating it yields CASSFGGTGNYGYTF.

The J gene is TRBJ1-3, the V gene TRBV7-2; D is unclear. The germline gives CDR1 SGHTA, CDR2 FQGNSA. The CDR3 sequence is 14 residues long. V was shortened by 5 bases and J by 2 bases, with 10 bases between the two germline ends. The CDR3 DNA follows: TGTGCCAGCAGCCTCGAGGCCCCTGGAAACACCATATATTTT. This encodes CASSLEAPGNTIYF.

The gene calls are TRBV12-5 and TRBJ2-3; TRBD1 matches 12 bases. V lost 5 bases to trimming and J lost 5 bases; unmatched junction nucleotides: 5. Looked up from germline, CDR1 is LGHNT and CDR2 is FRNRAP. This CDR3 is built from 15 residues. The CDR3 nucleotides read TGTGCTAGTGGTATGGGACAGGGGGCCGGAGATACGCAGTATTTT. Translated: CASGMGQGAGDTQYF.

Written as DNA, the CDR3 is TGTGCCAGCAGCCTCGGTCGCAATCAGCCCCAGCATTTT. Protein product: CASSLGRNQPQHF. The V gene is TRBV11-2, the J gene TRBJ1-5, with D hard to call. The V and J ends lost 5 bases and 2 bases respectively, with 7 bases between them. The CDR3 sequence is 13 residues long. Per germline, CDR1 SGHAT and CDR2 FQNNGV.

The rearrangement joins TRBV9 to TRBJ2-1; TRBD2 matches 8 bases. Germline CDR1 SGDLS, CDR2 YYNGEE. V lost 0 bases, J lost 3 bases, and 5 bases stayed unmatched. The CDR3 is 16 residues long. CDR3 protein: CASSVGSGGNYNEQFF. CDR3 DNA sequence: TGTGCCAGCAGCGTAGGGTCGGGAGGGAACTACAATGAGCAGTTCTTC.

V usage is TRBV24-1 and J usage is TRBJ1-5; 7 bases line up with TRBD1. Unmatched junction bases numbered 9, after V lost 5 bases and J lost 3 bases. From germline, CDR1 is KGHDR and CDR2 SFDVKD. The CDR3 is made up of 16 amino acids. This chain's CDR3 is CATSAPRTGTNQPQHF. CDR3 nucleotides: TGTGCCACCAGTGCCCCGAGGACAGGTACCAATCAGCCCCAGCATTTT.

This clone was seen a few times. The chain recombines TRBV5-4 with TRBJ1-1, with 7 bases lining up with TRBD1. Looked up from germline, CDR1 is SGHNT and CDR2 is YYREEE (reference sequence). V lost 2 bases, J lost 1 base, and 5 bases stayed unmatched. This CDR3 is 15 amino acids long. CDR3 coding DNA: TGTGCCAGCAGCTTTTACAGGGGAGGGAACACTGAAGCTTTCTTT. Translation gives CASSFYRGGNTEAFF.

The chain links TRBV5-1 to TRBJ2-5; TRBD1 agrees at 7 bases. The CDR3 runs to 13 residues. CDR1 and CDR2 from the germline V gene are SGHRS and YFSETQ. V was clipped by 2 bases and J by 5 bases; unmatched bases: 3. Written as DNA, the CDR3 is TGCGCCAGCAGCTTCTACAGGGGTGAGACCCAGTACTTC. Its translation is CASSFYRGETQYF. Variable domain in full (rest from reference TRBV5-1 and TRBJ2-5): KAGVTQTPRYLIKTRGQQVTLSCSPISGHRSVSWYQQTPGQGLQFLFEYFSETQRNKGNFPGRFSGRQFSNSRSEMNVSTLELGDSALYLCASSFYRGETQYFGPGTRLLVL.

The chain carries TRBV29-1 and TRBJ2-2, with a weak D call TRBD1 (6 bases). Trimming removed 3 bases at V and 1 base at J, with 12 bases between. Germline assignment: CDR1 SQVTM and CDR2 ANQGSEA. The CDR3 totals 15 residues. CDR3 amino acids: CSVERSDRNTGELFF. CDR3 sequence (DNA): TGCAGCGTTGAGCGGTCGGACAGGAACACCGGGGAGCTGTTTTTT.

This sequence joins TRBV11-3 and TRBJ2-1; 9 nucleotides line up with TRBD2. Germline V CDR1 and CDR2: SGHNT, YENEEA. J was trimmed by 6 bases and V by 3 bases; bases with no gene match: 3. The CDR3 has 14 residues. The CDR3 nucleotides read TGTGCCAGCAGCTTGGGAGCGGGAGGCAATGAGCAGTTCTTC. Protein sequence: CASSLGAGGNEQFF.

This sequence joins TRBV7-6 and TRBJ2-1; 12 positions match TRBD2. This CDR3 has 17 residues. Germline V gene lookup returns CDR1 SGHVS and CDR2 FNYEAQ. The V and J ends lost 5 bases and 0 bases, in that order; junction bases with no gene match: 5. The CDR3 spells CASSPTTSGSSYNEQFF. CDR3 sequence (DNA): TGTGCCAGCAGCCCCACGACTAGCGGGAGCTCCTACAATGAGCAGTTCTTC. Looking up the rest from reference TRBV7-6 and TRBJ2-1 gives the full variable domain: GAGVSQSPRYKVTKRGQDVALRCDPISGHVSLYWYRQALGQGPEFLTYFNYEAQQDKSGLPNDRFSAERPEGSISTLTIQRTEQRDSAMYRCASSPTTSGSSYNEQFFGPGTRLTVL.

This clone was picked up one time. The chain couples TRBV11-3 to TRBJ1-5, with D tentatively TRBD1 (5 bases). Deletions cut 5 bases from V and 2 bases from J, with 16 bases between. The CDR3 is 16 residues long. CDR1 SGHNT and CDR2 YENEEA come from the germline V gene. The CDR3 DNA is TGTGCCAGCAGCCTCCTGGACGGGACTCGCAATCAGCCCCAGCATTTT. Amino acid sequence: CASSLLDGTRNQPQHF.

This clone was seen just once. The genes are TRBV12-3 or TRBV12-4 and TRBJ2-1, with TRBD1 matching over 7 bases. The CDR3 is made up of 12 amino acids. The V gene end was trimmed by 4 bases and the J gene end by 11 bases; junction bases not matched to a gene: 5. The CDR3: CASSSGGSKQFF. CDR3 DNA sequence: TGTGCCAGCAGTTCAGGGGGTTCTAAGCAGTTCTTC.

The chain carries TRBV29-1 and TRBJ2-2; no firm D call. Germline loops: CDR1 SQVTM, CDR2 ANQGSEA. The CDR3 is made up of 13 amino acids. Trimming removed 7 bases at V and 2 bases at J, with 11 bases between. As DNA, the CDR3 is TGCAGCGGATTCGACAAAAACACCGGGGAGCTGTTTTTT. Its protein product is CSGFDKNTGELFF.

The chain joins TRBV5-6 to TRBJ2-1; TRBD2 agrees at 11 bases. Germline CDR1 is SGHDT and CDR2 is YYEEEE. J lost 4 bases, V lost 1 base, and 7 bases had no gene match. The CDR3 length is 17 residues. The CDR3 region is CASSLRTSGSVYNEQFF. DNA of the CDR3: TGTGCCAGCAGCTTGCGAACTAGCGGGAGCGTTTACAATGAGCAGTTCTTC.

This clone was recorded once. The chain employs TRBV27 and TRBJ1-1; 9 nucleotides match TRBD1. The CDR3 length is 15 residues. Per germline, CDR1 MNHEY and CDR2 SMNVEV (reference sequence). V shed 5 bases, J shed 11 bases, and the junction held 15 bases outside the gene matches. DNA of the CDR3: TGTGCCAGCAGTGCACCGGGACAGGGAGTAGTAGCGGCTTTCTTT. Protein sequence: CASSAPGQGVVAAFF.

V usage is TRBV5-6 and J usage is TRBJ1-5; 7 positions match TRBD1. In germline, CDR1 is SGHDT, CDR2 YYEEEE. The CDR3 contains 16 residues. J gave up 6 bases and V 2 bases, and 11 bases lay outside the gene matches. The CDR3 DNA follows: TGTGCCAGCAGCTTACGGGGGACAGCGGACCTTCAGCCCCAGCATTTT. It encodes CASSLRGTADLQPQHF.

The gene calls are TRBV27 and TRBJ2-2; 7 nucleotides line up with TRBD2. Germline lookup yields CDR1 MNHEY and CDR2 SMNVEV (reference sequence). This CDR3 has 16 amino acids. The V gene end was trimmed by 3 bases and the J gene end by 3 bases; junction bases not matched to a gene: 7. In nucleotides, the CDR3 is TGTGCCAGCAGTTTCAGGGAGGGGTCGGACACCGGGGAGCTGTTTTTT. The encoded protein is CASSFREGSDTGELFF.

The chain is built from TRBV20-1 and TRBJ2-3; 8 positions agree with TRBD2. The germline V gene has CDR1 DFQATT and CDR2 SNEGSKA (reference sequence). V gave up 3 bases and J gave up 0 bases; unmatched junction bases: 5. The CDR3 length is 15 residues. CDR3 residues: CSASLAGSSTDTQYF. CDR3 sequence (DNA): TGCAGTGCTAGTTTAGCGGGATCTAGCACAGATACGCAGTATTTT.

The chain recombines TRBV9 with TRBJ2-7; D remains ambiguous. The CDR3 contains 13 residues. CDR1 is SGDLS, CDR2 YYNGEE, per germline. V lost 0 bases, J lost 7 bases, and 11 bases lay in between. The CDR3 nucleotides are TGTGCCAGCAGCGTAGCTCCTACGAGGGAGCAGTACTTC. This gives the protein CASSVAPTREQYF.

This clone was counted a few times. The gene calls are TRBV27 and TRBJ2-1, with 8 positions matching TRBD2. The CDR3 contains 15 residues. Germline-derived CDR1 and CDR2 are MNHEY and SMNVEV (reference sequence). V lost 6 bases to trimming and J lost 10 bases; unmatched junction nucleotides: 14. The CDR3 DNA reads TGTGCCAGCAGGGCCGTCAGCGGGAGTTGGCGGGAGCAGTTCTTC. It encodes CASRAVSGSWREQFF.